The 7 T cell receptor beta chains in this list originate from one sample, sequenced in a study of shared clonotypes between healthy human individuals. Profiling relied on immunoSEQ multiplex PCR, and the TCRdb table lists in-frame clones only, not all of them. In the table there are over a million clones, 95% to 97% of which are singletons. The sequencing input was naive CD4+ T cells sorted from blood. Sample subset: CD45RA+ positively selected. The source of these receptors is a man aged 25 to 40 in good health.

The rearrangement links TRBV11-2 to TRBJ2-2; D is undetermined. V was pared by 5 bases and J by 0 bases, with 10 bases between. The CDR3 covers 15 residues. Germline values: CDR1 SGHAT, CDR2 FQNNGV. CDR3: CASSPGSSNTGELFF. The CDR3 DNA reads TGTGCCAGCAGCCCAGGAAGTTCGAACACCGGGGAGCTGTTTTTT.

CDR3 amino acids: CASSPPGGRANEQFF. CDR3 in DNA: TGTGCCAGCAGCCCCCCGGGCGGGAGGGCCAATGAGCAGTTCTTC. The V call is TRBV9, the J call TRBJ2-1; 9 bases line up with TRBD2. Per germline, CDR1 SGDLS and CDR2 YYNGEE. This CDR3 contains 15 residues. The trim removed 4 bases at V and 6 bases at J, leaving 8 bases unmatched.

V gene TRBV6-4 combines with J gene TRBJ1-1; the D is unclear. The CDR3 runs to 14 residues. V was pared by 4 bases and J by 6 bases, with 15 bases between. Looked up from germline, CDR1 is MRHNA and CDR2 is SNTAGT. For the CDR3, the DNA is TGTGCCAGCAGTGTAGGACTCGGGATTTCTGAAGCTTTCTTT. Translation: CASSVGLGISEAFF.

The chain links TRBV14 to TRBJ1-4, with 8 nucleotides matching TRBD1. V was pared by 4 bases and J by 4 bases, with 2 bases of the junction left unmatched. From germline, CDR1 is SGHDN and CDR2 FVKESK. The CDR3 spans 14 residues. The CDR3 protein is CASSLDRGNEKLFF. DNA for the CDR3: TGTGCCAGCAGCCTCGACAGGGGTAATGAAAAACTGTTTTTT. The full variable domain, its missing parts supplied by reference TRBV14 and TRBJ1-4, is EAGVTQFPSHSVIEKGQTVTLRCDPISGHDNLYWYRRVMGKEIKFLLHFVKESKQDESGMPNNRFLAERTGGTYSTLKVQPAELEDSGVYFCASSLDRGNEKLFFGSGTQLSVL.

This clone was found once. The genes are TRBV18 and TRBJ2-7; D may correspond to TRBD1 or TRBD2 (5 bases each). This CDR3 is built from 14 residues. CDR1 and CDR2 from the germline V gene are KGHSH and LQKENI. V was shortened by 2 bases and J by 3 bases, with 11 bases between the two germline ends. CDR3 DNA sequence: TGTGCCAGCTCACCATTAGAGGGGATCTACGAGCAGTACTTC. It codes for CASSPLEGIYEQYF.

The genes are TRBV11-3 and TRBJ2-1; 9 positions match TRBD2. This CDR3 contains 15 residues. Trimming took 5 bases from V and 0 from J; bases not matched to a gene: 2. Germline CDR1 SGHNT, CDR2 YENEEA. The CDR3 nucleotides read TGTGCCAGCAGCCCTAGCGGGACCTCCTACAATGAGCAGTTCTTC. The encoded protein is CASSPSGTSYNEQFF.

This sequence joins TRBV30 and TRBJ2-1, with a weak D call TRBD2 (5 bases). This CDR3 is built from 14 residues. The ends were cut back, 3 bases at V and 2 bases at J, with 11 bases in the middle. Germline assignment: CDR1 GTSNPN and CDR2 SVGIG (reference sequence). In DNA, the CDR3 is TGTGCCTGGAGGGGGATAGCGACCTACAATGAGCAGTTCTTC. Its protein is CAWRGIATYNEQFF.